The rows below give T cell receptor beta chains drawn from one sample of a study of cytomegalovirus exposure and HLA in healthy donors. Sequenced by immunoSEQ multiplex PCR; TCRdb stores in-frame clones only, minus some. The sample lists about 140,000 clones; 80% to 90% were seen once. Sequencing was carried out using PBMCs. Receptors originate from a woman aged 30 to 39 in good health and CMV-seronegative. Both conserved end residues are part of each CDR3. Fields, in order: D gene, J gene, V gene, clone size, CDR3 DNA, CDR3 protein. A D gene is named only where the DNA matches it firmly. Size values are once, few and many counts, or a class for expanded clones, and some rows have none.

d_gene: TRBD2; j_gene: TRBJ2-1; v_gene: TRBV7-3; abundance: once; CDR3nt: TGTGCCAGCAGCAAGGGACTAGCGGGGGGTAGCTCCTACAATGAGCAGTTCTTC; CDR3aa: CASSKGLAGGSSYNEQFF
d_gene: -; j_gene: TRBJ1-6; v_gene: TRBV29-1; abundance: once; CDR3nt: TGCAGCGTTGAGCACGACATGTCGAGCTCCTATAATTCACCCCTCCACTTT; CDR3aa: CSVEHDMSSSYNSPLHF
d_gene: TRBD1; j_gene: TRBJ1-5; v_gene: TRBV5-1; abundance: -; CDR3nt: TGCGCCAGCAGCTTGTCCGGGACAGGGTCCCAGCCCCAGCATTTT; CDR3aa: CASSLSGTGSQPQHF
d_gene: TRBD1; j_gene: TRBJ2-3; v_gene: TRBV11-3; abundance: once; CDR3nt: TGTGCCAGCAGCTTTGGACAGGGTGCGCAGTATTTT; CDR3aa: CASSFGQGAQYF
d_gene: TRBD2; j_gene: TRBJ2-7; v_gene: TRBV7-2; abundance: -; CDR3nt: TGTGCCAGCAGCCCAAGGACTAGCGGGGGACTGGCTTACGAGCAGTACTTC; CDR3aa: CASSPRTSGGLAYEQYF
d_gene: -; j_gene: TRBJ1-3; v_gene: TRBV7-9; abundance: -; CDR3nt: TGTGCCAGCAGCTACGCCGGGATAAACTCTGGAAACACCATATATTTT; CDR3aa: CASSYAGINSGNTIYF
d_gene: TRBD2; j_gene: TRBJ2-2; v_gene: TRBV10-1; abundance: -; CDR3nt: TGCGCCAGCAGTTTGACTAGCGGGGGACCCGGGGAGCTGTTTTTT; CDR3aa: CASSLTSGGPGELFF
d_gene: -; j_gene: TRBJ1-6; v_gene: TRBV4-3; abundance: -; CDR3nt: TGCGCCAGCAGCCAAGAGGGCGGGACGCCTGCCGGACCCCTCCACTTT; CDR3aa: CASSQEGGTPAGPLHF
d_gene: TRBD1; j_gene: TRBJ1-6; v_gene: TRBV29-1; abundance: -; CDR3nt: TGCAGCGTGGCTCCCCGACAGGGAAGAAGGCTAAATTCACCCCTCCACTTT; CDR3aa: CSVAPRQGRRLNSPLHF
d_gene: -; j_gene: TRBJ1-2; v_gene: TRBV5-1; abundance: -; CDR3nt: TGCGCCAGCAGCCCACAACCAGGGAATGATGGCTACACCTTC; CDR3aa: CASSPQPGNDGYTF
d_gene: -; j_gene: TRBJ2-3; v_gene: TRBV19; abundance: -; CDR3nt: TGTGCCAGTAGTATTCAGGGCGTAGGGTCCTATAGCTCTAGCACAGATACGCAGTATTTT; CDR3aa: CASSIQGVGSYSSSTDTQYF
d_gene: TRBD1; j_gene: TRBJ1-1; v_gene: TRBV5-5; abundance: once; CDR3nt: TGTGCCAGCAGCTTAGGACAGGTGAACACTGAAGCTTTCTTT; CDR3aa: CASSLGQVNTEAFF
d_gene: -; j_gene: TRBJ1-2; v_gene: TRBV2; abundance: few; CDR3nt: TGTGCCAGCAGTGAAAGTGCAGCTAACTATGGCTACACCTTC; CDR3aa: CASSESAANYGYTF
d_gene: TRBD2; j_gene: TRBJ2-3; v_gene: TRBV5-1; abundance: -; CDR3nt: TGCGCCAGCAGCGCCCGACTAGCGGGGGGCACAGATACGCAGTATTTT; CDR3aa: CASSARLAGGTDTQYF
d_gene: -; j_gene: TRBJ2-5; v_gene: TRBV6-1; abundance: -; CDR3nt: TGTGCCAGCAGGGCTACGGGGGGCGCAGAGACCCAGTACTTC; CDR3aa: CASRATGGAETQYF
d_gene: -; j_gene: TRBJ2-1; v_gene: TRBV6-5; abundance: -; CDR3nt: TGTGCCACCTCTCCTGGGGGGGGCGTCAATGAGCAGTTCTTC; CDR3aa: CATSPGGGVNEQFF
d_gene: -; j_gene: TRBJ2-1; v_gene: TRBV9; abundance: -; CDR3nt: TGTGCCAGCAGCCCAGGGACTGCTAGCTACAATGAGCAGTTCTTC; CDR3aa: CASSPGTASYNEQFF
d_gene: -; j_gene: TRBJ1-1; v_gene: TRBV28; abundance: -; CDR3nt: TGTGCCAGCAGTTTAAGTAGTCGAGGAGGTTGGACTGAAGCTTTCTTT; CDR3aa: CASSLSSRGGWTEAFF
d_gene: TRBD1; j_gene: TRBJ2-1; v_gene: TRBV7-2; abundance: -; CDR3nt: TGTGCCAGCAGCTTAATAGCGGGGACAGGGGTCTCCGACAATGAGCAGTTCTTC; CDR3aa: CASSLIAGTGVSDNEQFF
d_gene: TRBD1; j_gene: TRBJ1-2; v_gene: TRBV29-1; abundance: few; CDR3nt: TGCAGCGTTTCCCAGGGACAGGGGAACTATGGCTACACCTTC; CDR3aa: CSVSQGQGNYGYTF
d_gene: TRBD1; j_gene: TRBJ1-6; v_gene: TRBV7-3; abundance: many; CDR3nt: TGTGCCAGCAGCCGCGACAGGGGCTCACCCCTCCACTTT; CDR3aa: CASSRDRGSPLHF
d_gene: TRBD2; j_gene: TRBJ2-1; v_gene: TRBV9; abundance: -; CDR3nt: TGTGCCAGCAGCGATTCGACTAGCTCTGAGCAGTTCTTC; CDR3aa: CASSDSTSSEQFF
d_gene: TRBD2; j_gene: TRBJ2-5; v_gene: TRBV9; abundance: -; CDR3nt: TGTGCCAGCAGCCCGGGACTAGCGGGAGAGACCCAGTACTTC; CDR3aa: CASSPGLAGETQYF
d_gene: TRBD1; j_gene: TRBJ2-5; v_gene: TRBV6-6; abundance: -; CDR3nt: TGTGCCAGCACCCCGGGACAGCAAGAGACCCAGTACTTC; CDR3aa: CASTPGQQETQYF
d_gene: TRBD1; j_gene: TRBJ1-6; v_gene: TRBV27; abundance: -; CDR3nt: TGTGCCAGCCGACCCTCCGGACAGGGAAGTTTTTCACCCCTCCACTTT; CDR3aa: CASRPSGQGSFSPLHF
d_gene: -; j_gene: TRBJ2-6; v_gene: TRBV7-2; abundance: -; CDR3nt: TGTGCCAGCAGAACACAAAACTCTGGGGCCAACGTCCTGACTTTC; CDR3aa: CASRTQNSGANVLTF